This TCR beta chain was captured in a study of blood T cell repertoires in COVID-19. About the research overall: Collection of acute and convalescent COVID-19 samples took place in the United States, Italy and Spain.

Germline V gives CDR1 WSHSY, CDR2 SAAADI. The V end lost 7 bases, the J end lost 4 bases, and 13 bases lay between the germline ends. CDR3 length: 13 amino acids. The authors' processing: The authors estimated nucleated cell counts from reference gene primer amplification. Only in-frame clones appear in the TCRdb table, and some are missing; sequencing was by immunoSEQ multiplex PCR. From that table come the V and J calls and clone size; the DNA was used to work out D and trimming. The repertoire holds 150,000 to 200,000 clones, with roughly 84% as singletons. This sequence joins TRBV10-2 and TRBJ1-2; unclear D gene. Sequencing input: peripheral blood. The sequence derives from a woman at least 80 years old with acute or convalescent COVID-19. Here the CDR3 reads CASTGEAGYGYTF. The CDR3 DNA reads TGCGCCAGCACCGGGGAGGCAGGCTATGGCTACACCTTC.